This T cell receptor (beta chain) stems from a study of early T cells in non-severe SARS-CoV-2 infection. This clonotype showed up many times. Antigen unknown. General study results and limits: Matches to VDJdb favored anti-spike CD8 responses and missed private and CD4 specificities.

V shed 2 bases and J shed 1 base, with 8 bases lying between them. CDR1 is SGHTA, CDR2 FQGNSA, per germline. The CDR3 is 14 residues long. The TCR library protocol was used to attach unique molecular identifiers. These identifiers were attached to individual cDNA molecules. Each CDR3 protein gets one entry after TCRdb re-called the 5' RACE reads with MiXCR. The data hold approximately 50,000 distinct CDR3 sequences, with approximately 9.4% observed a single time. The sequence was obtained from an adult who was a healthcare worker with PCR-confirmed SARS-CoV-2 infection or an uninfected control (not recorded which). Input material: whole blood. V gene TRBV7-2 combines with J gene TRBJ1-1; D is ambiguous. CDR3 bases: TGTGCCAGCAGCTTATACGGGGAGAACACTGAAGCTTTCTTT. Its translation is CASSLYGENTEAFF.